A selection of T cell receptor beta chains follows, all from one sample in a study of cytomegalovirus exposure and HLA in healthy donors. Repertoires were generated with immunoSEQ multiplex PCR, while TCRdb's copy carries only in-frame clones and drops some. The data contain around 110,000 clones, around three quarters of them seen just once; the ten biggest clones take up 7.8%. Sequenced input: PBMCs. These receptors were obtained from a man under 40 in good health and CMV-seronegative. CDR3s include the opening cysteine and the closing phenylalanine or tryptophan. A D gene is named only where the DNA matches it firmly. Clone size is stated in some rows and not others, as once, few, many or a class when expanded.

>TRBV28|.|.|TRBJ1-5
CASSIQGVGSNQPQHF
TGTGCCAGCAGTATACAGGGTGTGGGGAGCAATCAGCCCCAGCATTTT
>TRBV27|.|.|TRBJ1-1
CASSLGGTSTEAFF
TGTGCCAGCAGTTTGGGGGGGACATCCACTGAAGCTTTCTTT
>TRBV7-9|TRBD1|.|TRBJ1-1
CALEGAALEAFF
TGTGCCCTAGAGGGGGCAGCCCTTGAAGCTTTCTTT
>TRBV28|.|.|TRBJ2-7
CASSSPSEPFWEQYF
TGTGCCAGCAGTTCCCCCTCGGAGCCTTTTTGGGAGCAGTACTTC
>TRBV10-1|TRBD1|.|TRBJ1-2
CASSESPTGELDGYTF
TGCGCCAGCAGTGAGTCGCCGACAGGGGAGTTGGATGGCTACACCTTC
>TRBV4-2|.|.|TRBJ1-2
CASSHPGRDYGYTF
TGTGCCAGCAGCCACCCCGGCAGGGACTATGGCTACACCTTC
>TRBV7-3|TRBD2|.|TRBJ2-2
CASSTSSGKNTGELFF
TGTGCCAGCAGCACCTCTAGCGGGAAGAACACCGGGGAGCTGTTTTTT
>TRBV28|.|.|TRBJ2-5
CASGPVRAQYF
TGTGCCAGCGGCCCTGTGAGGGCCCAGTACTTC
>TRBV28|TRBD2|.|TRBJ2-5
CASIPGGGETQYF
TGTGCCAGCATCCCGGGGGGGGGCGAGACCCAGTACTTC
>TRBV28|TRBD2|.|TRBJ2-7
CASSPLGTSGPYEQYF
TGTGCCAGCAGTCCTCTCGGTACTAGCGGACCCTACGAGCAGTACTTC
>TRBV29-1|.|.|TRBJ2-7
CSVETGGYEQYF
TGCAGCGTTGAAACTGGGGGCTACGAGCAGTACTTC
>TRBV28|TRBD1|.|TRBJ1-2
CASSPGQGSYGYTF
TGTGCCAGCAGTCCGGGACAGGGGTCCTATGGCTACACCTTC
>TRBV5-1|.|.|TRBJ2-5
CASSLADAGGETQYF
TGCGCCAGCAGCTTGGCCGACGCAGGGGGGGAGACCCAGTACTTC
>TRBV28|.|.|TRBJ2-2
CASSPQRVSNTGELFF
TGTGCCAGCAGTCCGCAGCGGGTTTCGAACACCGGGGAGCTGTTTTTT
>TRBV4-1|.|few|TRBJ2-7
CASSRGEDDSYEQYF
TGCGCCAGCAGCCGCGGGGAGGACGACTCCTACGAGCAGTACTTC
>TRBV19|TRBD1|few|TRBJ1-1
CASSIITGGLTEAFF
TGTGCCAGTAGTATCATTACAGGGGGCTTGACTGAAGCTTTCTTT
>TRBV4-1|TRBD1|.|TRBJ2-7
CASSQATGEAYEQYF
TGCGCCAGCAGCCAGGCGACAGGGGAGGCCTACGAGCAGTACTTC
>TRBV19|TRBD2|.|TRBJ2-1
CASGTPGLDLNEQFF
TGTGCCAGTGGAACCCCGGGACTAGATTTGAATGAGCAGTTCTTC
>TRBV6-1|.|few|TRBJ2-7
CASSEGDTKVYEQYF
TGTGCCAGCAGTGAAGGGGACACGAAGGTCTACGAGCAGTACTTC
>TRBV12-5|TRBD1|.|TRBJ2-5
CASGRGQGGETQYF
TGTGCTAGTGGCCGTGGACAGGGGGGGGAGACCCAGTACTTC
>TRBV6-1|.|.|TRBJ1-5
CASSVMWGDNQPQHF
TGTGCCAGCAGCGTTATGTGGGGCGACAATCAGCCCCAGCATTTT
>TRBV18|.|.|TRBJ2-5
CASSPPGLLETQYF
TGTGCCAGCTCACCACCGGGGCTGTTAGAGACCCAGTACTTC
>TRBV28|TRBD2|.|TRBJ2-5
CASGLNSGGAGETQYF
TGTGCCAGCGGTCTAAATAGCGGGGGGGCGGGGGAGACCCAGTACTTC
>TRBV7-2|TRBD2|.|TRBJ2-3
CASSLDPLSGTTDTQYF
TGTGCCAGCAGCTTAGACCCCCTAAGCGGGACCACAGATACGCAGTATTTT
>TRBV6-6|.|.|TRBJ2-7
CASGRAGYYEQYF
TGTGCCAGCGGCCGTGCGGGGTACTACGAGCAGTACTTC
>TRBV28|TRBD2|.|TRBJ2-7
CASSFGLAGVYEQYF
TGTGCCAGCAGTTTTGGACTAGCGGGTGTCTACGAGCAGTACTTC